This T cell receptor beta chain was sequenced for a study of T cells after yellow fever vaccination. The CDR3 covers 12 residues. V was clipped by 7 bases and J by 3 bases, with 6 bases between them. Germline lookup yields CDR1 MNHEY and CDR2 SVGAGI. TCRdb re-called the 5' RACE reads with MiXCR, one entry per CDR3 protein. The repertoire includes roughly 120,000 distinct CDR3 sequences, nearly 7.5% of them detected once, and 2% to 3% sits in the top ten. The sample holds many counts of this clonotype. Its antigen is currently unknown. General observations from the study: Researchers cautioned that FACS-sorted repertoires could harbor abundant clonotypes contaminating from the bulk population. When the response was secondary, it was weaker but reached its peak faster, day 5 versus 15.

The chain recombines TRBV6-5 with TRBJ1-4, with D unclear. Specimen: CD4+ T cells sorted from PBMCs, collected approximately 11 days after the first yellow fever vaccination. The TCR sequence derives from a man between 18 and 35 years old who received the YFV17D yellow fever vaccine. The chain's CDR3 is CASKRPNEKLFF. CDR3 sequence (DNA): TGTGCCAGCAAGAGGCCTAATGAAAAACTGTTTTTT.